The 29 T cell receptor beta chains reported below all come from one sample, sequenced in a study of coeliac disease. Using immunoSEQ multiplex PCR, the repertoire was profiled, and TCRdb retains in-frame clones only, with some absent. The sample consists of around 4,500 clones, less than 75% of them appearing once. The sample was intraepithelial lymphocytes from the gut. These receptor sequences come from a woman between 18 and 30 years old with active celiac disease.

The sample holds one count of this clone. The chain has TRBV7-9 and TRBJ2-1, with 9 bases fitting TRBD1. V lost 3 bases and J lost 5; bases outside the gene matches: 5. Germline assignment: CDR1 SEHNR and CDR2 FQNEAQ (reference sequence). The CDR3 has 15 residues. As DNA, the CDR3 is TGTGCCAGCAGCTTGACAGGGGGAGGGAACAATGAGCAGTTCTTC. It specifies CASSLTGGGNNEQFF.

The chain joins TRBV27 to TRBJ2-7; 9 bases agree with TRBD2. V lost 8 bases to trimming and J lost 11 bases; unmatched junction nucleotides: 13. The germline V gene has CDR1 MNHEY and CDR2 SMNVEV (reference sequence). This CDR3 contains 13 residues. The CDR3 nucleotides are TGTGCCAGCGCCGTGGCGGGAGGGCCTCTGGAGTACTTC. It codes for CASAVAGGPLEYF.

The rearrangement uses TRBV4-1 and TRBJ2-2; no clear D gene. From germline, CDR1 is MGHRA and CDR2 YSYEKL. The CDR3 sequence is 15 residues long. The ends were cut back, 6 bases at V and 2 bases at J, with 13 bases in the middle. DNA for the CDR3: TGCGCCAGCAGTAGGCGGAAGCTAAACACCGGGGAGCTGTTTTTT. Amino acids: CASSRRKLNTGELFF.

This sequence joins TRBV13 and TRBJ2-1, with D possibly matching TRBD1 (6 bases). This CDR3 spans 13 amino acids. Germline V gene sequence: CDR1 PRHDT, CDR2 FYEKMQ (reference sequence). With 5 bases removed from V and 4 bases from J, the gap between germline ends came to 9 bases. CDR3 in DNA: TGTGCCAGCAGCGCAGGGGTTTACAATGAGCAGTTCTTC. Amino acid sequence: CASSAGVYNEQFF.

V is TRBV5-1 and J is TRBJ1-1; D is uncertain. Germline loops: CDR1 SGHRS, CDR2 YFSETQ. Deletions cut 4 bases from V and 0 bases from J, with 13 bases between. The CDR3 runs 15 residues. For the CDR3, the DNA is TGCGCCAGCAGCCCTGAAGAGGCTCTGAACACTGAAGCTTTCTTT. Protein sequence: CASSPEEALNTEAFF.

The genes are TRBV6-6 and TRBJ2-3; the D gene is possibly TRBD2 (7 bases). CDR1 and CDR2 (germline): MNHNY, SVGAGI (reference sequence). V was trimmed by 1 base and J by 3 bases, leaving 14 bases between them. The length of the CDR3 is 16 residues. In DNA, the CDR3 is TGTGCCAGCAGTTACTTACAGGGAGGGAGGACAGATACGCAGTATTTT. Its protein product is CASSYLQGGRTDTQYF.

This clone has only one observation. The chain employs TRBV15 and TRBJ2-7; maybe TRBD2 (6 bases). The CDR3 length is 15 residues. Per the germline V gene, CDR1 is LNHNV and CDR2 is YYDKDF (reference sequence). V was pared by 3 bases and J by 0 bases, with 12 bases between. In DNA, the CDR3 is TGTGCCACCAGCAGCGCCTCCGGGGGCTCCTACGAGCAGTACTTC. As protein: CATSSASGGSYEQYF.

This clone was recorded only once. The chain is built from TRBV18 and TRBJ2-1; perhaps TRBD1 as D (6 bases). V lost 6 bases and J lost 0, with 15 bases in between. The CDR3 runs 16 residues. Germline V gene data show CDR1 as KGHSH and CDR2 as LQKENI. CDR3 in amino acids: CASSLEGGISYNEQFF. The CDR3 region has the DNA TGTGCCAGCTCGCTGGAAGGGGGAATCTCCTACAATGAGCAGTTCTTC.

The chain employs TRBV5-1 and TRBJ2-1; TRBD1 agrees at 7 bases. In germline, CDR1 is SGHRS, CDR2 YFSETQ. The length of the CDR3 is 13 residues. The J segment lost 8 bases and the V segment lost 4 bases, leaving 6 bases of the junction unmatched. CDR3 DNA: TGCGCCAGCAGCCACCGACAGGGTCATGAGCAGTTCTTC. Protein: CASSHRQGHEQFF.

This clone occurred a few times. This chain joins TRBV4-1 and TRBJ1-2, with D hard to call. CDR1 is MGHRA, CDR2 YSYEKL, per germline. This CDR3 has 15 amino acids. V was pared by 2 bases and J by 4 bases, with 14 bases between. CDR3 DNA: TGCGCCAGCAGCCAATATGTGAGGATGGGCTATGGCTACACCTTC. Protein: CASSQYVRMGYGYTF.

This clone was observed a few times. The chain is built from TRBV7-2 and TRBJ1-2, with D possibly being TRBD1 (6 bases). The ends were cut back, 5 bases at V and 8 bases at J, with 12 bases in the middle. Germline V gene data show CDR1 as SGHTA and CDR2 as FQGNSA. The CDR3 length is 12 residues. The CDR3, as DNA: TGTGCCAGCAGCCCGGGGACACTAGGCTACACCTTC. Translated: CASSPGTLGYTF.

In its sample, this clone was seen a few times. J is TRBJ2-5 and V is TRBV11-2; 13 bases are shared with TRBD2. In germline, CDR1 is SGHAT, CDR2 FQNNGV. The ends lost 4 bases at V and 1 base at J; junction bases unmatched: 0. CDR3 length: 15 residues. CDR3 amino acids: CASSWTSGGQETQYF. CDR3 coding DNA: TGTGCCAGCAGCTGGACTAGCGGGGGCCAAGAGACCCAGTACTTC. The whole variable domain, filled in from reference TRBV11-2 and TRBJ2-5, reads EAGVAQSPRYKIIEKRQSVAFWCNPISGHATLYWYQQILGQGPKLLIQFQNNGVVDDSQLPKDRFSAERLKGVDSTLKIQPAKLEDSAVYLCASSWTSGGQETQYFGPGTRLLVL.

This clone has just a few counts. The CDR3 protein is CASAIPGDRGYEQYF. The CDR3 DNA follows: TGTGCCAGCGCAATCCCGGGGGACAGGGGGTACGAGCAGTACTTC. The chain is built from TRBV2 and TRBJ2-7, with 11 bases fitting TRBD1. The CDR3 length is 15 residues. Per the germline V gene, CDR1 is SNHLY and CDR2 is FYNNEI. J was trimmed by 4 bases and V by 8 bases; bases with no gene match: 10.

The chain employs TRBV6-5 and TRBJ1-4; D is perhaps TRBD1 (5 bases). The CDR3 is made up of 14 amino acids. Trimming removed 2 bases from V and 7 bases from J, with 11 bases in between. Germline CDR1 and CDR2: MNHEY and SVGAGI. The CDR3 is CASSYGGDGEKLFF. Written as DNA, the CDR3 is TGTGCCAGCAGTTACGGGGGGGATGGTGAAAAACTGTTTTTT.

A few counts support this clone. This chain connects TRBV5-6 to TRBJ1-3; no reliable D call. The CDR3 totals 18 residues. Trimming stripped 1 base from V and 0 bases from J, with 17 bases between. Looked up from germline, CDR1 is SGHDT and CDR2 is YYEEEE. CDR3 sequence reads: CASSLLIFGKPSGNTIYF. In nucleotides, the CDR3 is TGTGCCAGCAGCTTGTTAATTTTCGGTAAACCCTCTGGAAACACCATATATTTT.

The V and J genes are TRBV15 and TRBJ2-5, with 9 bases lining up with TRBD1. Germline values: CDR1 LNHNV, CDR2 YYDKDF (reference sequence). The CDR3 is made up of 15 amino acids. The trim removed 0 bases at V and 5 bases at J, leaving 4 bases unmatched. CDR3 region: CATSREGQGMETQYF. The CDR3 DNA reads as TGTGCCACCAGCAGAGAGGGACAGGGAATGGAGACCCAGTACTTC. Filled out from reference TRBV15 and TRBJ2-5, the complete variable domain reads DAMVIQNPRYQVTQFGKPVTLSCSQTLNHNVMYWYQQKSSQAPKLLFHYYDKDFNNEADTPDNFQSRRPNTSFCFLDIRSPGLGDTAMYLCATSREGQGMETQYFGPGTRLLVL.

The chain combines TRBV6-5 with TRBJ2-7; a possible D gene is TRBD2 (6 bases). The CDR3 loop spans 13 amino acids. The V gene lost 10 bases and the J gene lost 0 bases, with 13 bases spanning the gap. Per the germline V gene, CDR1 is MNHEY and CDR2 is SVGAGI. The CDR3 region has the DNA TGTGCCACCGCGGGGCGGTTCTCCTACGAGCAGTACTTC. Translating gives CATAGRFSYEQYF.

V usage is TRBV7-3 and J usage is TRBJ1-1, with D possibly being TRBD1 (6 bases). The CDR3 spans 14 residues. Deletions cut 2 bases from V and 4 bases from J, with 11 bases between. Germline CDR1 and CDR2: SGHTA and FQGTGA. The CDR3 DNA reads TGTGCCAGCAGCTTAGGGGGAGGGGGCACTGAAGCTTTCTTT. Translation: CASSLGGGGTEAFF.

In this sample, this clone turned up a few times. The chain employs TRBV11-2 and TRBJ2-6, with 11 nucleotides matching TRBD1. Germline assignment: CDR1 SGHAT and CDR2 FQNNGV. The CDR3 has 16 amino acids. With V trimmed by 1 base and J by 8 bases, 4 bases remained unmatched. Here the CDR3 reads CASSLGDRGFSNVLTF. DNA for the CDR3: TGTGCCAGCAGCTTAGGGGACAGGGGGTTTTCCAACGTCCTGACTTTC.

This CDR3 is CASAQGWNEQFF. CDR3 bases: TGTGCCAGTGCACAGGGATGGAATGAGCAGTTCTTC. V is TRBV14 and J is TRBJ2-1, with D possibly matching TRBD1 (6 bases). The V gene lost 9 bases and the J gene lost 7 bases, with 13 bases spanning the gap. Germline values: CDR1 SGHDN, CDR2 FVKESK. CDR3 length: 12 amino acids.

The genes are TRBV5-1 and TRBJ2-1; 8 bases line up with TRBD2. From germline, CDR1 is SGHRS and CDR2 YFSETQ. The CDR3 contains 14 residues. Trimming removed 5 bases from V and 3 bases from J; junction bases left unmatched: 4. This CDR3 is CASRSGGVYNEQFF. The CDR3 region has the DNA TGCGCCAGCAGGAGCGGGGGAGTCTACAATGAGCAGTTCTTC.

This clone was observed a few times. V is TRBV5-5 and J is TRBJ1-2; 10 nucleotides line up with TRBD1. Germline V gives CDR1 SGHKS, CDR2 YYEKEE (reference sequence). This CDR3 is built from 15 residues. J lost 4 bases, V lost 0 bases, and 3 bases had no gene match. The CDR3 spells CASSLGQGASYGYTF. The CDR3 bases are TGTGCCAGCAGCTTGGGACAGGGGGCGAGCTATGGCTACACCTTC.

The J gene is TRBJ2-5, the V gene TRBV7-9; D unclear. The CDR3 totals 14 residues. The V gene lost 2 bases and the J gene lost 2 bases, with 9 bases spanning the gap. Germline loops: CDR1 SEHNR, CDR2 FQNEAQ (reference sequence). CDR3 sequence reads: CASSLLSDQETQYF. The CDR3 DNA sequence: TGTGCCAGCAGCTTACTCAGCGATCAAGAGACCCAGTACTTC.

The chain joins TRBV11-2 to TRBJ2-7; D remains unclear. Deletions cut 0 bases from V and 4 bases from J, with 7 bases between. CDR1 and CDR2 (germline): SGHAT, FQNNGV. The CDR3 consists of 13 residues. The CDR3 here is CASSLEADYEQYF. CDR3 nucleotides: TGTGCCAGCAGCTTAGAAGCCGATTACGAGCAGTACTTC.

The chain couples TRBV30 to TRBJ2-1, with D perhaps matching TRBD2 (6 bases). Germline CDR1 reads GTSNPN; CDR2 reads SVGIG (reference sequence). The ends were cut back, 2 bases at V and 8 bases at J, with 13 bases in the middle. The CDR3 is made up of 13 amino acids. CDR3 in DNA: TGTGCCTGGAGTATGTCTAGGAGGGATGAGCAGTTCTTC. Translating it yields CAWSMSRRDEQFF.

This sequence joins TRBV9 and TRBJ2-1; maybe TRBD2 (6 bases). V lost 3 bases and J 8 bases, leaving 21 bases between the germline ends. Germline CDR1 is SGDLS and CDR2 is YYNGEE. There are 16 residues in the CDR3. DNA of the CDR3: TGTGCCAGCAGCGGGGACTCCGATATAAGGATCTATGAGCAGTTCTTC. Translating gives CASSGDSDIRIYEQFF. The full variable domain, completed using reference TRBV9 and TRBJ2-1, is DSGVTQTPKHLITATGQRVTLRCSPRSGDLSVYWYQQSLDQGLQFLIQYYNGEERAKGNILERFSAQQFPDLHSELNLSSLELGDSALYFCASSGDSDIRIYEQFFGPGTRLTVL.

The chain joins TRBV7-9 to TRBJ2-7; 11 nucleotides match TRBD2. The CDR3 has 15 amino acids. Trimming took 1 base from V and 2 from J; bases not matched to a gene: 1. CDR1 SEHNR and CDR2 FQNEAQ come from the germline V gene (reference sequence). CDR3 nucleotides: TGTGCCAGCAGCTTAGAACTAGCGGGGGCCTACGAGCAGTACTTC. Translating gives CASSLELAGAYEQYF. Full variable domain (missing parts from reference TRBV7-9 and TRBJ2-7): DTGVSQNPRHKITKRGQNVTFRCDPISEHNRLYWYRQTLGQGPEFLTYFQNEAQLEKSRLLSDRFSAERPKGSFSTLEIQRTEQGDSAMYLCASSLELAGAYEQYFGPGTRLTVT.

The V and J genes are TRBV7-2 and TRBJ2-4; 8 positions agree with TRBD2. V shed 2 bases, J shed 7 bases, and the junction held 7 bases outside the gene matches. The CDR3 is 15 residues long. The germline CDR1 and CDR2 sequences are SGHTA and FQGNSA. DNA for the CDR3: TGTGCCAGCAGCTTAAGGGCGGGAGGACTGAACATTCAGTACTTC. Protein product: CASSLRAGGLNIQYF.

This clone was seen a few times. The chain combines TRBV4-1 with TRBJ1-1; unclear D gene. The germline gives CDR1 MGHRA, CDR2 YSYEKL. V shed 0 bases and J shed 0 bases, with 14 bases lying between them. This CDR3 comprises 17 residues. The CDR3 loop reads CASSQEKRALMNTEAFF. CDR3 nucleotide sequence: TGCGCCAGCAGCCAAGAGAAGCGAGCACTAATGAACACTGAAGCTTTCTTT.